The source of this T cell receptor (beta chain) is a study of blood T cell repertoires in COVID-19. Study at large: Acute and convalescent COVID-19 samples came from the United States, Italy and Spain. PBMCs, B-cell-depleted T cells, or T cells provided the cDNA or gDNA that made up the material.

Study processing details: Using reference gene primer amplification, nucleated cell counts were estimated. Method: immunoSEQ multiplex PCR; TCRdb's copy keeps in-frame clones and lacks some. V, J and clone size are taken as reported in that table, and D and trimming were inferred from the DNA itself. The sample carries more than 150,000 clones, around four fifths recorded once. CDR1 LGHDT and CDR2 YNNKEL come from the germline V gene (reference sequence). With 8 bases removed from V and 4 bases from J, the gap between germline ends came to 8 bases. The length of the CDR3 is 12 residues. The material sequenced was peripheral blood. The V and J genes are TRBV3-1 (or the pseudogene TRBV3-2) and TRBJ2-2; no definite D call. The TCR sequence derives from a woman aged 30 to 39 with acute or convalescent COVID-19. CDR3: CASRRITGELFF. CDR3 nucleotide sequence: TGTGCCAGCCGCAGGATCACCGGGGAGCTGTTTTTT.